This TCR beta chain was retrieved from a study of shared clonotypes between healthy human individuals. Points from the study as a whole: A handful of donors showed sharing of approximately 5% of naive CD4 clonotypes. Sampling involved blood alone; tissue repertoires likely differ.

Donors were healthy HIV-negative adults without recently reported acute infections or vaccinations. In the authors' workflow: ImmunoSEQ gave junction-only sequences without quality scores, so filtering differed. Libraries were prepared by immunoSEQ multiplex PCR; TCRdb keeps only in-frame clonotypes and omits some of them. V and J calls and clone size come straight from that table; D and trimming were deduced from the DNA. The table includes around 2.5 million clones, approximately 94% detected once. A single count supports this clone. Antigen specificity is unknown. CDR1 is MDHEN and CDR2 is SYDVKM in the germline V gene. The CDR3 has 16 amino acids. V was clipped by 3 bases and J by 0 bases, with 12 bases between them.

Sequenced sample: naive CD4+ T cells from PBMCs. Subset described: CD45RA+ positively selected. The sequence was obtained from a man aged 18 to 29 in good health. Some clones in this sample may be carry-over from other donors' samples. This chain uses TRBV28 with TRBJ1-5; D uncertain. The CDR3 loop reads CASSLVSGNSNQPQHF. The CDR3 DNA sequence: TGTGCCAGCAGTTTGGTTTCGGGGAATAGCAATCAGCCCCAGCATTTT. Full variable domain (remainder filled in from reference TRBV28 and TRBJ1-5): DVKVTQSSRYLVKRTGEKVFLECVQDMDHENMFWYRQDPGLGLRLIYFSYDVKMKEKGDIPEGYSVSREKKERFSLILESASTNQTSMYLCASSLVSGNSNQPQHFGDGTRLSIL.